This T cell receptor beta chain was profiled in a study of CD8+ T cells in alopecia areata. Study-wide context: C3H/HeJ donors aged about 6-13 months with spontaneous alopecia supplied skin grafted onto roughly 7-11-week-old female C3H/HeJ mice.

The CDR3 runs 16 residues. Germline CDR1 SGHSA, CDR2 FRNQAP. V was pared by 1 base and J by 0 bases, with 1 base of the junction left unmatched. Study-level findings and limits: For lesional scalp, especially alopecia totalis/universalis, clonality was higher than in normal scalp. The study also sequences resident alphabeta T cells of normal skin in scalp samples.

By sample share, this clone is medium-sized. As yet, its antigen is unknown. The gene names given are mouse names. Read coverage stops 4 residues before the CDR3 terminus; the germline J gene supplies the remainder. The pooled cutaneous lymph node cells were sorted using several markers (CD4, CD8alpha, NKG2D, NKG2ACE and others). Sequencing relied on a cDNA template that was reverse transcribed from extracted RNA. Assay: immunoSEQ multiplex PCR; the TCRdb copy retains only in-frame clones and omits some. The sample includes some 6,000 clones, none of them occurring once. This chain uses TRBV16 with TRBJ2-3; 10 nucleotides align to TRBD2. The sample taken for sequencing was CD8+ T cells sorted from a lymph node. The origin of this receptor is a C3H/HeJ mouse with alopecia areata. The MHC haplotype of this mouse line is H2-k. Partial CDR3 DNA: TGTGCAAGCAGCTTAGGGACTGGGGGTAGTGCAGAA. Translation: CASSLGTGGSAE. The full-length CDR3 reads as CASSLGTGGSAETLYF.